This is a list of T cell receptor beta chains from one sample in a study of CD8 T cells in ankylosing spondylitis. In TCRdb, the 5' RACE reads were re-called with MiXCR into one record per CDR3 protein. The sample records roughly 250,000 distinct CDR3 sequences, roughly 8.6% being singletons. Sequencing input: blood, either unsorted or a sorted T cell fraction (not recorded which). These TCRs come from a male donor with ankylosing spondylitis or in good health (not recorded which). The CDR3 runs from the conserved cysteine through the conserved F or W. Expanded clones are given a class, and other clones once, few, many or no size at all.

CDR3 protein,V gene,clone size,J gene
CASSLGAAQHF,TRBV12-3/TRBV12-4,many,TRBJ1-5
CSVGQGYGYTF,TRBV29-1,many,TRBJ1-2
CSAPSGGSNTGELFF,TRBV20-1,many,TRBJ2-2
CASSYWTTYNEQFF,TRBV6-2/TRBV6-3,many,TRBJ2-1
CASRRQRDTDTQYF,TRBV6-1,few,TRBJ2-3
CSARSRGKGNSPLHF,TRBV20-1,few,TRBJ1-6
CASSQDNGHLDTEAFF,TRBV3-1,many,TRBJ1-1
CASRGTSGSLRYNEQFF,TRBV27,many,TRBJ2-1
CASRRLGDTGELFF,TRBV25-1,many,TRBJ2-2
CASSLLAGGSYYEQYF,TRBV11-2,.,TRBJ2-7
CASSLFQTSGEQFF,TRBV12-3/TRBV12-4,many,TRBJ2-1
CASSLAPSGRSHEQYF,TRBV7-6,.,TRBJ2-7
CSARGRVEGPYGYTF,TRBV20-1,many,TRBJ1-2
CSAEGGAGAVYEQYF,TRBV20-1,few,TRBJ2-7
CASSLGAGTYNSPLHF,TRBV5-6,.,TRBJ1-6
CASSDGRRQSNEQFF,TRBV19,.,TRBJ2-1
CARGLPGGYGYTF,TRBV30,many,TRBJ1-2
CASTKKQGYEQYF,TRBV6-1,.,TRBJ2-7
CASSSTSNQPQHF,TRBV5-5,many,TRBJ1-5
CASSYRDSTFGYTF,TRBV3-1,many,TRBJ1-2
CASSTGEETQYF,TRBV12-3/TRBV12-4,many,TRBJ2-5
CSARDLGSGGVRPDTQYF,TRBV20-1,many,TRBJ2-3
CASRKGTGNEQFF,TRBV5-1,many,TRBJ2-1
CASSLFGRPQHF,TRBV5-6,many,TRBJ1-5